What follows are 8 T cell receptor beta chains derived from one specimen sequenced in a study of blood T cell repertoires in COVID-19. Some clones are missing from TCRdb's copy, which holds only in-frame ones; the method was immunoSEQ multiplex PCR. The sample includes roughly 250,000 clones, 86% seen only once; the top ten take about 10%. The sequencing sample was made of peripheral blood. The receptors were sampled from a middle-aged man who had recovered from COVID-19.

In its sample, this clone was seen a few times. CDR3 DNA sequence: TGTGCCAGCAGGGACCTAGCGAGAGGAGAGCAGTACTTC. It yields the protein CASRDLARGEQYF. The V gene is TRBV27, the J gene TRBJ2-7; tentatively, D is TRBD2 (6 bases). The CDR3 is made up of 13 amino acids. V was cut by 6 bases and J by 7 bases, with 16 bases left in between. From germline, CDR1 is MNHEY and CDR2 SMNVEV (reference sequence).

The chain is built from TRBV11-2 and TRBJ2-3; TRBD2 aligns across 10 bases. This CDR3 is built from 15 residues. The junction had 8 bases not matched to a gene; V was cut back by 5 bases and J by 6 bases. From germline, CDR1 is SGHAT and CDR2 FQNNGV. The CDR3 sequence: CASSARAGGPDTQYF. As DNA, the CDR3 is TGTGCCAGCAGCGCGAGAGCGGGGGGGCCGGATACGCAGTATTTT.

The chain recombines TRBV24-1 with TRBJ2-7; TRBD2 is a possible D gene (6 bases). The germline V gene encodes CDR1 KGHDR and CDR2 SFDVKD. The CDR3 loop spans 12 amino acids. V shed 4 bases and J shed 7 bases, with 10 bases lying between them. The CDR3 here is CATSDLRGEQYF. The CDR3 DNA reads as TGTGCCACCAGTGACCTCCGGGGGGAGCAGTACTTC.

There are a few counts of this clone. V gene TRBV2 combines with J gene TRBJ2-1, with 8 bases matching TRBD2. CDR3 length equals 17 residues. The V and J ends lost 4 bases and 6 bases, in that order; junction bases with no gene match: 14. CDR1 SNHLY and CDR2 FYNNEI come from the germline V gene. This CDR3 reads CASSGNFGTRGSNEQFF. CDR3 DNA: TGTGCCAGCAGTGGGAATTTCGGGACTAGAGGGAGCAATGAGCAGTTCTTC.

J is TRBJ1-2 and V is TRBV9; D unresolved. The CDR3 length is 13 residues. Looked up from germline, CDR1 is SGDLS and CDR2 is YYNGEE. Trimming removed 4 bases at V and 8 bases at J, with 15 bases between. The DNA of the CDR3 is TGTGCCAGCAGCCTCCGGATTGCGGCGGGCTACACCTTC. It is translated as CASSLRIAAGYTF.

The CDR3 is CASSRTSGSGAWDEQYF. The CDR3 nucleotides read TGCGCCAGCAGCCGAACTAGCGGGAGTGGGGCGTGGGATGAGCAGTACTTC. V and J are TRBV5-1 and TRBJ2-7; 11 bases line up with TRBD2. The trim removed 4 bases at V and 7 bases at J, leaving 16 bases unmatched. The germline CDR1 and CDR2 sequences are SGHRS and YFSETQ. CDR3 length: 17 residues.

The genes are TRBV6-6 and TRBJ1-1, with 10 positions matching TRBD1. V trimming: 2 bases; J trimming: 4 bases; junction bases outside the gene matches: 7. The CDR3 is made up of 16 amino acids. CDR1 is MNHNY, CDR2 SVGAGI, per germline (reference sequence). The CDR3 region is CASSYGGQGVGTEAFF. CDR3 in DNA: TGTGCCAGCAGTTACGGAGGACAGGGGGTTGGCACTGAAGCTTTCTTT.

This clone was seen only once. This chain links TRBV2 with TRBJ2-7, with a possible D match to TRBD2 (7 bases). The CDR3 loop spans 14 amino acids. Germline V gene data show CDR1 as SNHLY and CDR2 as FYNNEI. V lost 4 bases and J 4 bases, leaving 14 bases between the germline ends. The CDR3 here is CASSGGGSWYEQYF. The CDR3 nucleotides are TGTGCCAGCAGTGGCGGGGGCTCATGGTACGAGCAGTACTTC.